This T cell receptor (beta chain) was captured in a study of blood T cell repertoires in COVID-19. Study in general: Italy, Spain and the United States were the sources of the convalescent and acute COVID-19 samples. The cDNA or gDNA used as material had been derived from T cells, B-cell-depleted T cells, or PBMCs.

Authors' data handling: Amplification from reference gene primers served as the basis for estimated nucleated cell counts. The repertoire was sequenced with immunoSEQ multiplex PCR; TCRdb's copy has only in-frame clones and lacks some. The V and J calls and clone size are taken from that table; D and trimming were inferred from the DNA. The sample comprises 250,000 to 300,000 clones, about 85% of which are singletons, and roughly 2.2% rests with the top ten. V was clipped by 7 bases and J by 6 bases; unmatched bases: 9. Per germline, CDR1 MNHEY and CDR2 SVGAGI. The CDR3 runs to 14 residues. The V call is TRBV6-5, the J call TRBJ2-3; 8 bases map to TRBD2. The sample comprised peripheral blood. This sequence originates from a woman between 45 and 65 years old who had recovered from COVID-19. CDR3 nucleotide sequence: TGTGCCAGCACTGCGGGACTAGGTATTGATACGCAGTATTTT. It codes for CASTAGLGIDTQYF.